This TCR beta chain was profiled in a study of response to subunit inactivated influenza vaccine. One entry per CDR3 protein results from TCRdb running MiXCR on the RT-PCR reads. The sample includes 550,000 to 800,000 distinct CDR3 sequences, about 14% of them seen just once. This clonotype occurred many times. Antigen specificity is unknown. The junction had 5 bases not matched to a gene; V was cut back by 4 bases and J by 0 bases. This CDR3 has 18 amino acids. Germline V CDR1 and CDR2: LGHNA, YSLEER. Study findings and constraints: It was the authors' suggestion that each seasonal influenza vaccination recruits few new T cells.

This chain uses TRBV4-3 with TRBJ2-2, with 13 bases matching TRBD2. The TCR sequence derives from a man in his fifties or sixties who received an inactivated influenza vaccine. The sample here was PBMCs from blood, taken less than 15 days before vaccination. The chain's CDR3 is CASSPGLAGVANTGELFF. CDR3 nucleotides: TGCGCCAGCAGCCCAGGACTAGCGGGGGTAGCGAACACCGGGGAGCTGTTTTTT.